The source of this T cell receptor (beta chain) is a study of T cells in Graves' hyperthyroidism and ophthalmopathy. On the study more broadly: Prior to any treatment, at the point of initial diagnosis, peripheral blood was collected.

RNA transcripts provided the source from which TCR beta CDR3 regions were amplified. The HTBI primer set served for first-round RT-PCR of the TCR CDR3. Using its own MiXCR run on the multiplex PCR reads, TCRdb lists one record per CDR3 protein. The sample has about 680,000 distinct CDR3 sequences, roughly a third seen once. Clinical symptoms, serum thyroxine, TRAb, thyroid ultrasound and orbital computed tomography established diagnosis. The germline CDR1 and CDR2 sequences are SGHVS and FNYEAQ. The CDR3 has 13 amino acids. With 3 bases removed from V and 0 bases from J, the gap between germline ends came to 6 bases.

This chain joins TRBV7-6 and TRBJ2-7, with D possibly TRBD2 on 5 matching bases. The origin of this receptor is a middle-aged woman with Graves' hyperthyroidism. Sequenced sample: blood. CDR3 in DNA: TGTGCCAGCAGCTTCGGGGTCTCCTACGAGCAGTACTTC. Translation: CASSFGVSYEQYF.